Sequencing of this T cell receptor (beta chain) was carried out in a study of identifying expanded T cells in peripheral blood. Broader study findings: Clone count variance between roughly two-week samples rose with total template count. Over two and four weeks, about 15 and 19 clones changed, versus 1.2 between replicates.

Only in-frame clones appear in the TCRdb table, and some are missing; sequencing was by immunoSEQ multiplex PCR. Of under 110,000 clones in the sample, approximately 90% are singletons; the top ten hold roughly a sixth. In the case of this clone: Antigen unknown.

During the collection period, no donor immune events like infections were recorded. Per germline, CDR1 SNHLY and CDR2 FYNNEI. J was trimmed by 2 bases and V by 6 bases; bases with no gene match: 3. This CDR3 has 15 residues. The rearrangement links TRBV2 to TRBJ1-3, with TRBD1 matching over 11 bases. The sequenced material came from blood. The receptor's source is a person aged 18 to 75 in good health. CDR3: CASRADRGPGNTIYF. As DNA, the CDR3 is TGTGCCAGCAGGGCGGACAGGGGGCCTGGAAACACCATATATTTT.